A selection of T cell receptor beta chains follows, all from one sample in a study of cytomegalovirus exposure and HLA in healthy donors. Sequencing used immunoSEQ multiplex PCR; TCRdb keeps in-frame clones, though not all of them. The sample carries some 71,000 clones, roughly two thirds recorded once. The sequenced sample was PBMCs. The receptors originated from a middle-aged man in good health and CMV-seropositive. Each CDR3 is given with its conserved first and last residue. Fields, in order: V gene, clone size, J gene, D gene, CDR3 DNA, CDR3 protein. The D gene is left open where the match is weak. Size is omitted from some rows. Given values are once, few, many or a class for expanded clones.

TRBV5-1	.	TRBJ1-4	.	TGCGCCAGCAGCTTGGCCGACAGGAACGATGAAAAACTGTTTTTT	CASSLADRNDEKLFF
TRBV4-1	few	TRBJ2-3	TRBD2	TGCGCCAGCTCTCTTCTAGCGGGGGCCCCCGGGGATACGCAGTATTTT	CASSLLAGAPGDTQYF
TRBV9	.	TRBJ2-5	TRBD2	TGTGCCAGCAGCGGAGGGACTAGGCAAGAGACCCAGTACTTC	CASSGGTRQETQYF
TRBV4-3	.	TRBJ2-2	.	TGCGCCAGCAGCCAAGAGCCGGGTAGGAACACCGGGGAGCTGTTTTTT	CASSQEPGRNTGELFF
TRBV19	once	TRBJ2-1	TRBD2	TGTGCCAGTAGGGCCGGACTAGCGGGGGGTTCGATCTACAATGAGCAGTTCTTC	CASRAGLAGGSIYNEQFF
TRBV5-6	.	TRBJ1-3	.	TGTGCCAGCAGCTTGGGGGAGGGAAGCTCTGGAAACACCATATATTTT	CASSLGEGSSGNTIYF
TRBV2	.	TRBJ2-3	.	TGTGCCAGTAACAGGGAGTATTACACAGATACGCAGTATTTT	CASNREYYTDTQYF
TRBV5-1	few	TRBJ1-1	TRBD1	TGCGCCAGCAGCTTGGTAGGGGGCGACACTGAAGCTTTCTTT	CASSLVGGDTEAFF
TRBV4-2	few	TRBJ2-4	.	TGTGCCAGCAGCCAAGTGGACGGGAACTCCAAAAACATTCAGTACTTC	CASSQVDGNSKNIQYF
TRBV6-6	.	TRBJ1-1	.	TGTGCCAGCGAACGGGTGGGGGCCTCGATTAAAACTGAAGCTTTCTTT	CASERVGASIKTEAFF
TRBV9	.	TRBJ1-3	TRBD1	TGTGCCAGCAGCCCCCGCGGAGGGGGCAGGGACACCATATATTTT	CASSPRGGGRDTIYF
TRBV5-6	.	TRBJ1-3	.	TGTGCCAGCAGCGTGGGACCGACATACTCTGGAAACACCATATATTTT	CASSVGPTYSGNTIYF
TRBV7-9	.	TRBJ2-7	.	TGTGCCAGCAGCCCAGGACAGAACGAGCAGTACTTC	CASSPGQNEQYF
TRBV6-5	.	TRBJ1-3	.	TGTGCCAGCAGTCCCAGCGGAAACTCTGGAAACACCATATATTTT	CASSPSGNSGNTIYF
TRBV5-1	.	TRBJ2-6	.	TGCGCCAGCTCTTCTGGGGCCAACGTCCTGACTTTC	CASSSGANVLTF